This record looks at one TCR beta chain sequence and its context. This record belongs to a study of OX40 agonist ivuxolimab in advanced cancers. For the study at large: Six ivuxolimab dose levels, 0.01 to 10 mg/kg, were given intravenously every 2 weeks.

Measured with immunoSEQ multiplex PCR; TCRdb has only the in-frame clones, and not every one. There are approximately 68,000 clones in the sample; more than 70% occur only once, and 0.7% to 1% lies in the top ten. The CDR3 is 13 amino acids. With 6 bases removed from V and 1 base from J, the gap between germline ends came to 9 bases. Germline V gives CDR1 SNHLY, CDR2 FYNNEI. Here the sequenced sample was CD4+ or CD8+ T cells sorted from blood, taken in a trial of the OX40 agonist ivuxolimab. The chain is built from TRBV2 and TRBJ1-1; no reliable D call. This clonotype was sampled from an adult with an advanced solid tumor such as melanoma, head and neck, liver or kidney cancer. The CDR3: CASRTNRNTEAFF. The CDR3 bases are TGTGCCAGCAGAACAAACAGGAACACTGAAGCTTTCTTT.